A selection of T cell receptor beta chains follows, all from one sample in a study of radiation and T cells in renal cell carcinoma. Clones were read by immunoSEQ multiplex PCR, and TCRdb kept only the in-frame ones, dropping some. The data show 150,000 to 160,000 clones, roughly 87% seen once. The sample in question was blood, obtained from a patient whose treatment included radiotherapy and nephrectomy. The receptors shown here come from a woman between 45 and 65 years old with renal cell carcinoma. CDR3s include the opening cysteine and the closing phenylalanine or tryptophan. D genes are given only for firm matches. Rows give clone size only sometimes, using once, few, many, or a class for an expanded clone.

abundance: .; v_gene: TRBV4-2; j_gene: TRBJ2-6; d_gene: .; CDR3nt: TGTGCCAGCAGCCAAGATGCCACGGCCCCAGCCGGGGCCAACGTCCTGACTTTC; CDR3aa: CASSQDATAPAGANVLTF
abundance: .; v_gene: TRBV5-6; j_gene: TRBJ1-5; d_gene: .; CDR3nt: TGTGCCAGCAGCTTGGGGGCAGGGCCTAGCAATCAGCCCCAGCATTTT; CDR3aa: CASSLGAGPSNQPQHF
abundance: .; v_gene: TRBV20-1; j_gene: TRBJ1-2; d_gene: TRBD1; CDR3nt: TGCAGTGCACAGGGGTTGCGGGGCTACACCTTC; CDR3aa: CSAQGLRGYTF
abundance: .; v_gene: TRBV4-1; j_gene: TRBJ2-1; d_gene: TRBD2; CDR3nt: TGCGCCAGCAGCCAGACTAGCGGGGAAAGCTCCTACAATGAGCAGTTCTTC; CDR3aa: CASSQTSGESSYNEQFF
abundance: .; v_gene: TRBV5-1; j_gene: TRBJ1-1; d_gene: TRBD1; CDR3nt: TGCGCCAGCAGCCCTGGACAGGGTGTGAACACTGAAGCTTTCTTT; CDR3aa: CASSPGQGVNTEAFF
abundance: .; v_gene: TRBV7-6; j_gene: TRBJ2-7; d_gene: TRBD1; CDR3nt: TGTGCCAGCAGCAGGGGACAGGGCTACGAGCAGTACTTC; CDR3aa: CASSRGQGYEQYF
abundance: .; v_gene: TRBV6-5; j_gene: TRBJ1-2; d_gene: .; CDR3nt: TGTGCCAGCAGACTCCAGGGGCGGGGTGGCTATGGCTACACCTTC; CDR3aa: CASRLQGRGGYGYTF
abundance: .; v_gene: TRBV4-1; j_gene: TRBJ2-1; d_gene: .; CDR3nt: TGCGCCAGCAGCCAAGATCGTGCGGGGTCCTACAATGAGCAGTTCTTC; CDR3aa: CASSQDRAGSYNEQFF
abundance: .; v_gene: TRBV2; j_gene: TRBJ2-7; d_gene: .; CDR3nt: TGTGCCAGCAGTGAAGGCGGTCCCTATTCAGGGTTAGTGTACGAGCAGTACTTC; CDR3aa: CASSEGGPYSGLVYEQYF
abundance: .; v_gene: TRBV7-9; j_gene: TRBJ2-3; d_gene: .; CDR3nt: TGTGCCAGCAGCTTGGATTCCTGGCGAAACCGCACAGATACGCAGTATTTT; CDR3aa: CASSLDSWRNRTDTQYF
abundance: once; v_gene: TRBV5-4; j_gene: TRBJ1-4; d_gene: TRBD1; CDR3nt: TGTGCCAGCAGCCCGGGGACAGGGGACTCAATGGGTTTGAAACTGTTTTTT; CDR3aa: CASSPGTGDSMGLKLFF
abundance: once; v_gene: TRBV19; j_gene: TRBJ2-7; d_gene: .; CDR3nt: TGTGCCAGTAGTAACCGGGACTCCAGTTACGGGCAGTACTTC; CDR3aa: CASSNRDSSYGQYF
abundance: .; v_gene: TRBV19; j_gene: TRBJ1-2; d_gene: TRBD1; CDR3nt: TGTGCCAGTAGCCTGAGGGACAGGGAAGTCTACACCTTC; CDR3aa: CASSLRDREVYTF
abundance: .; v_gene: TRBV7-8; j_gene: TRBJ1-1; d_gene: .; CDR3nt: TGTGCCAGCAGCCATGAGGGTGTTCGGACTGAAGCTTTCTTT; CDR3aa: CASSHEGVRTEAFF
abundance: few; v_gene: TRBV14; j_gene: TRBJ1-2; d_gene: .; CDR3nt: TGTGCCAGCAGCCAAGAGTGGGGTGACGGCTACACCTTC; CDR3aa: CASSQEWGDGYTF
abundance: .; v_gene: TRBV2; j_gene: TRBJ2-7; d_gene: TRBD1; CDR3nt: TGTGCCACCAAGACAGGGGGGGCTTACGAGCAGTACTTC; CDR3aa: CATKTGGAYEQYF
abundance: .; v_gene: TRBV9; j_gene: TRBJ2-5; d_gene: .; CDR3nt: TGTGCCAGCAGCGTAGACGGGACGGCTAAAGAGACCCAGTACTTC; CDR3aa: CASSVDGTAKETQYF
abundance: .; v_gene: TRBV15; j_gene: TRBJ1-2; d_gene: .; CDR3nt: TGTGCCACCAGCAGAGATAGGACCGAGGGTCCTAGGAGTGGCCACACCTTC; CDR3aa: CATSRDRTEGPRSGHTF
abundance: .; v_gene: TRBV7-3; j_gene: TRBJ2-5; d_gene: TRBD1; CDR3nt: TGTGCCAGCAGCTTAGACAGGGAAACTGAGACCCAGTACTTC; CDR3aa: CASSLDRETETQYF
abundance: .; v_gene: TRBV11-1; j_gene: TRBJ2-1; d_gene: .; CDR3nt: TGTGCCAGCAGCTACGACTCGGGTACCTACAATGAGCAGTTCTTC; CDR3aa: CASSYDSGTYNEQFF
abundance: .; v_gene: TRBV19; j_gene: TRBJ1-1; d_gene: TRBD1; CDR3nt: TGTGCCAGTAGCCGTCTGGCGTTGTACAGGGGAATTGAAGCTTTCTTT; CDR3aa: CASSRLALYRGIEAFF
abundance: .; v_gene: TRBV19; j_gene: TRBJ2-7; d_gene: .; CDR3nt: TGTGCCAGTAGTATCGACGGAGCCTACTCCTACGAGCAGTACTTC; CDR3aa: CASSIDGAYSYEQYF
abundance: .; v_gene: TRBV5-1; j_gene: TRBJ2-3; d_gene: TRBD2; CDR3nt: TGCGCCAGCAGCTCCTTAGCGGGGGGCACAGATACGCAGTATTTT; CDR3aa: CASSSLAGGTDTQYF
abundance: .; v_gene: TRBV9; j_gene: TRBJ2-2; d_gene: TRBD2; CDR3nt: TGTGCCAGCAGCGTAAGGGAGGGCCTCGACACCGGGGAGCTGTTTTTT; CDR3aa: CASSVREGLDTGELFF
abundance: few; v_gene: TRBV7-8; j_gene: TRBJ1-2; d_gene: .; CDR3nt: TGTGCCAGCAGCTTGGGCAGGGTCTCTAACTATGGCTACACCTTC; CDR3aa: CASSLGRVSNYGYTF
abundance: .; v_gene: TRBV5-4; j_gene: TRBJ2-5; d_gene: .; CDR3nt: TGTGCCAGCAGCTCAGGAGAGACCCAGTACTTC; CDR3aa: CASSSGETQYF
abundance: .; v_gene: TRBV2; j_gene: TRBJ2-1; d_gene: TRBD2; CDR3nt: TGTGCCAGCAGAAGGGGACTAGCGGGGAATCATGAGCAGTTCTTC; CDR3aa: CASRRGLAGNHEQFF
abundance: .; v_gene: TRBV5-1; j_gene: TRBJ2-1; d_gene: .; CDR3nt: TGCGCCAGCAGCTTGGTAATGGCTAACAATGAGCAGTTCTTC; CDR3aa: CASSLVMANNEQFF
abundance: .; v_gene: TRBV6-5; j_gene: TRBJ1-1; d_gene: .; CDR3nt: TGTGCCAGCAGTTACGTTGGGGGGGCTGAAGCTTTCTTT; CDR3aa: CASSYVGGAEAFF
abundance: few; v_gene: TRBV19; j_gene: TRBJ2-1; d_gene: TRBD1; CDR3nt: TGTGCCACCACATTAGGCGGGGACAGGGGATCGGGGGAGCAGTTCTTC; CDR3aa: CATTLGGDRGSGEQFF
abundance: .; v_gene: TRBV5-4; j_gene: TRBJ2-5; d_gene: .; CDR3nt: TGTGCCAGCAGCTTTGGGGGTGTGGAGACCCAGTACTTC; CDR3aa: CASSFGGVETQYF
abundance: .; v_gene: TRBV7-2; j_gene: TRBJ2-1; d_gene: .; CDR3nt: TGTGCCAGCAGCCCGCGGAGGGGACGGAACAATGAGCAGTTCTTC; CDR3aa: CASSPRRGRNNEQFF
abundance: .; v_gene: TRBV2; j_gene: TRBJ2-3; d_gene: .; CDR3nt: TGTGCCAGCAGTACGGACAGAGGCACAGATACGCAGTATTTT; CDR3aa: CASSTDRGTDTQYF